This is a list of T cell receptor beta chains from one sample in a study of blood T cells in healthy people across ages. Each CDR3 protein gets one entry after TCRdb re-called the 5' RACE reads with MiXCR. This table holds some 1.5 million distinct CDR3 sequences, roughly 43% found once. The sequencing sample was made of blood. All receptors derive from a young woman in good health. Each CDR3 is given with its conserved first and last residue. A D gene is named only where the DNA matches it firmly. Clone size is shown for a subset of rows, as once, few, many or a class of expanded clone.

clone_size	d_call	v_call	j_call	cdr3_nt	cdr3_aa
NA	TRBD1	TRBV6-6	TRBJ1-1	TGTGCCAGCAGTAACCCGACAGGGTTAAACACTGAAGCTTTCTTT	CASSNPTGLNTEAFF
few	NA	TRBV7-2	TRBJ1-4	TGTGCCAGCAGTCGCACCTACAATGAAAAACTGTTTTTT	CASSRTYNEKLFF
once	TRBD2	TRBV27	TRBJ2-7	TGTGCCAGCAGCTGGGGGGGACTCGCGGCCCAGTACTTC	CASSWGGLAAQYF
NA	NA	TRBV15	TRBJ2-2	TGTGCCACCAGCAGAGATCAGAACACCGGGGAGCTGTTTTTT	CATSRDQNTGELFF
NA	NA	TRBV21-1	TRBJ2-7	TGTGCCAGCAGCAAAGCGCCTGGGGGCAGGAGCTCCTACGAGCAGTACTTC	CASSKAPGGRSSYEQYF
NA	TRBD1	TRBV20-1	TRBJ1-2	TGCAGTGCTCTAGACAGGGGGGATGGCTACACCTTC	CSALDRGDGYTF
few	TRBD1	TRBV4-3	TRBJ2-1	TGCGCCAGCAGCCAAGACGGACAGGTTGGCAATGAGCAGTTCTTC	CASSQDGQVGNEQFF
once	NA	TRBV7-2	TRBJ1-3	TGTGCCAGCAGCTTAGGGCCAGGGTACAGCACCATATATTTT	CASSLGPGYSTIYF
few	TRBD2	TRBV4-2	TRBJ2-3	TGTGCCAGCAGCCACTCCGGAGCGGGAGGGCCTGGGATTGATACGCAGTATTTT	CASSHSGAGGPGIDTQYF
many	NA	TRBV12-3/TRBV12-4	TRBJ1-5	TGTGCCAGCAGTAAACAGGGATCTCAGCCCCAGCATTTT	CASSKQGSQPQHF
NA	NA	TRBV29-1	TRBJ2-1	TGCAGCGTTGAACGGAGCGAGCTTTACAATGAGCAGTTCTTC	CSVERSELYNEQFF
once	NA	TRBV28	TRBJ2-7	TGTGCCAGCAGTCCTAGAGGGGGGGAGGAGAGCTCCTACGAGCAGTACTTC	CASSPRGGEESSYEQYF
few	NA	TRBV29-1	TRBJ1-2	TGCAGCGTTGAAAACCAGGGGTATGGCTACACCTTC	CSVENQGYGYTF
NA	NA	TRBV11-2	TRBJ2-1	TGTCCCAGCAGCTTAGATAGGGGGGGGCTCCCCTACAATGGGCAGTTCTTC	CPSSLDRGGLPYNGQFF
NA	NA	TRBV18	TRBJ1-2	TGTGCCAGCTCCGGTCGAGGGGCTCTCAACTATGGCTACACCTTC	CASSGRGALNYGYTF
NA	NA	TRBV7-2	TRBJ1-2	TGTGCCAGCAGCCTAGCCATCGGGGCCTCTAACTATGGCTACACCTTC	CASSLAIGASNYGYTF
few	NA	TRBV6-9	TRBJ1-1	TGTGCCACCTGGGAGTCGAACACTGAAGCTTTCTTT	CATWESNTEAFF
NA	TRBD1	TRBV5-1	TRBJ1-1	TGCGCCAGCAGCCTGACAGGGGTCGAGACTGAAGCTTTCTTT	CASSLTGVETEAFF
NA	NA	TRBV27	TRBJ2-3	TGTGCCAGCAGTTTACCCCCCAAAGGAGGGGGCGTTCAGCAGTATTTT	CASSLPPKGGGVQQYF
few	NA	TRBV6-5	TRBJ2-7	TGTGCCAGCAGTTTCCTGATGAGAGTGGACTACGAGCAGTACTTC	CASSFLMRVDYEQYF
NA	TRBD2	TRBV29-1	TRBJ2-1	TGCAGCGGAAGCGGGAGGAACTACAATGAGCAGTTCTTC	CSGSGRNYNEQFF
NA	NA	TRBV20-1	TRBJ2-1	TGCAGTGCTGGGGGCAGGAACTCCTACAATGAGCAGTTCTTC	CSAGGRNSYNEQFF
NA	NA	TRBV28	TRBJ1-5	TGTGCCAGCAGTTTAATCCGTACTCAGCCCCAGCATTTT	CASSLIRTQPQHF
few	NA	TRBV10-3	TRBJ2-7	TGTGCCATCAGTGACCAGGTTGAGCAGTACTTC	CAISDQVEQYF
NA	NA	TRBV28	TRBJ1-5	TGTGCCACACATCCGCCCGTCGGACGCAATCAGCCCCAGCATTTT	CATHPPVGRNQPQHF
few	TRBD2	TRBV10-3	TRBJ2-7	TGTGCCATCCTTGCCGCGGGAGCCAACGAGCAGTACTTC	CAILAAGANEQYF
NA	TRBD1	TRBV6-1	TRBJ1-2	TGTGCCAGCAGGGCGGGGACAGCCACTAACTATGGCTACACCTTC	CASRAGTATNYGYTF
NA	TRBD2	TRBV3-1	TRBJ2-1	TGTGCCAGCAGCCGAAGAACTAGCGGGAGTACCCACAATGAGCAGTTCTTC	CASSRRTSGSTHNEQFF
NA	NA	TRBV27	TRBJ2-1	TGTGCCAGCAGTCCTAAGTCTTACAATGAGCAGTTCTTC	CASSPKSYNEQFF
NA	TRBD2	TRBV20-1	TRBJ2-5	TGCAGTGCTAGAAGGCCTAGCGGGAGCAATGAGCAGTACTTC	CSARRPSGSNEQYF
NA	TRBD2	TRBV7-2	TRBJ2-3	TGTGCCAGCAGCACAATACGGACTAGCGGGAGTTGGAATACGCAGTATTTT	CASSTIRTSGSWNTQYF
NA	TRBD1	TRBV7-6	TRBJ2-1	TGTGCCAGCAGCTGGGCAGGGGGCCTAAATCCTGAGCAGTTCTTC	CASSWAGGLNPEQFF
NA	NA	TRBV19	TRBJ2-1	TGTGCCAGTAGTCTCGGTCGTTCTGGTGAGCAGTTCTTC	CASSLGRSGEQFF
NA	TRBD2	TRBV4-2	TRBJ2-7	TGTGCCAGCAGCCCGGGACTAGCGGAGACTGAGCAGTACTTC	CASSPGLAETEQYF
NA	TRBD2	TRBV7-9	TRBJ2-7	TGTGCCAGCAGCACTAGCGGGATCTCCTACAATGAGCAGTACTTC	CASSTSGISYNEQYF
NA	NA	TRBV20-1	TRBJ2-5	TGCAGTGCGCTTGGGACTCTCTATGGGACCCAGTACTTC	CSALGTLYGTQYF
NA	NA	TRBV9	TRBJ1-1	TGTGCCAGCAGCGTAGACGGGGTGGTTACTGAAGCTTTCTTT	CASSVDGVVTEAFF
few	NA	TRBV20-1	TRBJ1-2	TGCAGTGCTAGATCGGGGGCGGGGAGGTATGGCTACACCTTC	CSARSGAGRYGYTF
few	NA	TRBV24-1	TRBJ2-1	TGTGCCACCAGTGATTACGCAACCAATGAGCAGTTCTTC	CATSDYATNEQFF
NA	NA	TRBV20-1	TRBJ1-5	TGCAGTGCTACCACGCGAGGGCGGGTCAATCAGCCCCAGCATTTT	CSATTRGRVNQPQHF
NA	NA	TRBV10-3	TRBJ1-1	TGTGCCATCGGAGACCGACCGACTGAAGCTTTCTTT	CAIGDRPTEAFF
once	TRBD2	TRBV27	TRBJ2-3	TGTGCCAGCAGTTATCGCGGGGGGAGGGCCGTAGATACGCAGTATTTT	CASSYRGGRAVDTQYF
NA	TRBD2	TRBV27	TRBJ2-5	TGTGCCAGCAATAAGCGGGAGATGAGTGAGCAGTACTTC	CASNKREMSEQYF
NA	NA	TRBV6-5	TRBJ2-7	TGTGCCAGCAGTTACTCGAACGGACAAGCCTACGAGCAGTACTTC	CASSYSNGQAYEQYF
NA	NA	TRBV29-1	TRBJ2-1	TGCAGCGTTGTTTTTACTACGTACAATGAGCAGTTCTTC	CSVVFTTYNEQFF